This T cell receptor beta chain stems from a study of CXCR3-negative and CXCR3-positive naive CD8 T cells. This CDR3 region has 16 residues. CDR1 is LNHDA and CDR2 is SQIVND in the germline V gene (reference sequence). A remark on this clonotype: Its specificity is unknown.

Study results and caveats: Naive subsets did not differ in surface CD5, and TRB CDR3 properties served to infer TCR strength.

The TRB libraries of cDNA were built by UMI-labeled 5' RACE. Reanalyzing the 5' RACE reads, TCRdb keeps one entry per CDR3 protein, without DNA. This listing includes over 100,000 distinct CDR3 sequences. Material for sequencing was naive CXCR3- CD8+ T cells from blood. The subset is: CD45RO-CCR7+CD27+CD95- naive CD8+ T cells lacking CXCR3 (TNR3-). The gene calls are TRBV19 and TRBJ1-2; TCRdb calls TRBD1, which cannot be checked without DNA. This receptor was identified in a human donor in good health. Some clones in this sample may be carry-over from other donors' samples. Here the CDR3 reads CASSPRGQGSNYGYTF.